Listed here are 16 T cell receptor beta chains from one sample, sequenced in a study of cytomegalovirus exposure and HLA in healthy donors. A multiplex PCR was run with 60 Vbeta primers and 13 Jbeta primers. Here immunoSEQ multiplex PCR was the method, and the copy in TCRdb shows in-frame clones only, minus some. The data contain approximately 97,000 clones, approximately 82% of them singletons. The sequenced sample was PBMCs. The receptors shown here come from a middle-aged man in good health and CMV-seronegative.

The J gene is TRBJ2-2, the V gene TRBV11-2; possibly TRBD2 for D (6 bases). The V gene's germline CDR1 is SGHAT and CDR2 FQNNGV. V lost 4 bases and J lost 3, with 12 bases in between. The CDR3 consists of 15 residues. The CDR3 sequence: CASSSSGVHTGELFF. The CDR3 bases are TGTGCCAGCAGCTCATCGGGGGTTCACACCGGGGAGCTGTTTTTT.

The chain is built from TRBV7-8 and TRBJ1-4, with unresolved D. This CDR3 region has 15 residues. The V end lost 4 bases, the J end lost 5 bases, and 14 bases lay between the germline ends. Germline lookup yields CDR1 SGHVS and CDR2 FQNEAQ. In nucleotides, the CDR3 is TGTGCCAGCAGCTATCGGAAGACTGGGAATGAAAAACTGTTTTTT. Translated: CASSYRKTGNEKLFF.

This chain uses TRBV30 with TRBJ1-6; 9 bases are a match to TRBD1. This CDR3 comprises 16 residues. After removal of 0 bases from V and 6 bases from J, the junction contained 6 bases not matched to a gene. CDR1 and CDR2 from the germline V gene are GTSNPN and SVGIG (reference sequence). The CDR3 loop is CAWSVQGAIGNSPLHF. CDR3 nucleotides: TGTGCCTGGAGTGTACAGGGGGCAATCGGTAATTCACCCCTCCACTTT.

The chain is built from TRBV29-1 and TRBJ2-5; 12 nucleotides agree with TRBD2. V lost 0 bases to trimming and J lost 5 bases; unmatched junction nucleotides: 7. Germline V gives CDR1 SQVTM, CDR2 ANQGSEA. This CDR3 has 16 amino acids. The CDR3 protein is CSVEDGTSGFGETQYF. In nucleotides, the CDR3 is TGCAGCGTTGAAGACGGGACTAGCGGGTTTGGGGAGACCCAGTACTTC.

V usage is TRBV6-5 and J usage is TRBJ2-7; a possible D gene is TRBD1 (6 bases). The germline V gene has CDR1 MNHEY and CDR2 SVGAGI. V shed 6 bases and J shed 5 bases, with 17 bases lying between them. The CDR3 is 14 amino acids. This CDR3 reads CASRDDRFRNEQYF. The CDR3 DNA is TGTGCCAGCAGGGATGACAGGTTTAGGAACGAGCAGTACTTC.

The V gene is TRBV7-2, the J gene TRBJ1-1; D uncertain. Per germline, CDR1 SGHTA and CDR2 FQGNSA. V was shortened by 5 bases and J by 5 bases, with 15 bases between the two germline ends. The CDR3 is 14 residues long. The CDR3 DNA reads TGTGCCAGCAGCCTAAGGAGGTATGGGACTGAAGCTTTCTTT. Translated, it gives CASSLRRYGTEAFF.

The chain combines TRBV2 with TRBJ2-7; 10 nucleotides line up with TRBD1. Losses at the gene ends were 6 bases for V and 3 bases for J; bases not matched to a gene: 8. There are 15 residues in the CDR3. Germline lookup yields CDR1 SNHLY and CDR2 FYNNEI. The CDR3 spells CASRDDRGRLYEQYF. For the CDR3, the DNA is TGTGCCAGCAGGGATGACAGGGGGCGTCTCTACGAGCAGTACTTC.

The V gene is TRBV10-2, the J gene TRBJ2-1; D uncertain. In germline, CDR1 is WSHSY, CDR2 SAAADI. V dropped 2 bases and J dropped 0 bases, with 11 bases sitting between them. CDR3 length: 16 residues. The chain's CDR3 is CASSEPRTSSYNEQFF. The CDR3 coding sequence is TGCGCCAGCAGTGAGCCCCGCACGAGCTCCTACAATGAGCAGTTCTTC.

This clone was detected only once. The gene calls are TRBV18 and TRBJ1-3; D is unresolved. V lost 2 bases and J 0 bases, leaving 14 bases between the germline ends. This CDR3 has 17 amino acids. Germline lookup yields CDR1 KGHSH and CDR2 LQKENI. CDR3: CASSPYKAANSGNTIYF. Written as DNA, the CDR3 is TGTGCCAGCTCACCATATAAAGCGGCAAACTCTGGAAACACCATATATTTT.

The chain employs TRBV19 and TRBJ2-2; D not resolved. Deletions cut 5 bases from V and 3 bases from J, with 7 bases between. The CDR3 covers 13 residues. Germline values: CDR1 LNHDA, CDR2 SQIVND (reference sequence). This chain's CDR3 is CASSLGHTGELFF. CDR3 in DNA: TGTGCCAGTAGTTTAGGGCACACCGGGGAGCTGTTTTTT.

The CDR3 coding sequence is TGTGCCAGCAGCTTGGAGGGGGTAGCGGGAAACACCATATATTTT. This encodes CASSLEGVAGNTIYF. The gene calls are TRBV5-6 and TRBJ1-3; TRBD1 is a possible D gene (6 bases). Trimming pared 0 bases from V and 4 bases from J, leaving 11 bases between. Germline loops: CDR1 SGHDT, CDR2 YYEEEE. The CDR3 is made up of 15 amino acids. Full variable domain (missing parts from reference TRBV5-6 and TRBJ1-3): DAGVTQSPTHLIKTRGQQVTLRCSPKSGHDTVSWYQQALGQGPQFIFQYYEEEERQRGNFPDRFSGHQFPNYSSELNVNALLLGDSALYLCASSLEGVAGNTIYFGEGSWLTVV.

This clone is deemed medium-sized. CDR3 DNA sequence: TGTGCCAGCAGCTTGGTAACGGGTGACTATGGCTACACCTTC. It specifies CASSLVTGDYGYTF. V usage is TRBV5-6 and J usage is TRBJ1-2, with D hard to call. The CDR3 extends over 14 amino acids. In germline, CDR1 is SGHDT, CDR2 YYEEEE. Trimming removed 0 bases at V and 3 bases at J, with 9 bases between.

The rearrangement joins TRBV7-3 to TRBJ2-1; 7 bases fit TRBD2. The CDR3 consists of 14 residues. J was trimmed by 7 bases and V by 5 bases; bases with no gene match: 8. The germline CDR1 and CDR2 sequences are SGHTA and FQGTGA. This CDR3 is CASSHGGVRNEQFF. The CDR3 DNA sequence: TGTGCCAGCAGCCATGGGGGGGTTCGGAATGAGCAGTTCTTC. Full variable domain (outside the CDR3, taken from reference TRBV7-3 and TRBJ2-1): GAGVSQTPSNKVTEKGKYVELRCDPISGHTALYWYRQSLGQGPEFLIYFQGTGAADDSGLPNDRFFAVRPEGSVSTLKIQRTERGDSAVYLCASSHGGVRNEQFFGPGTRLTVL.

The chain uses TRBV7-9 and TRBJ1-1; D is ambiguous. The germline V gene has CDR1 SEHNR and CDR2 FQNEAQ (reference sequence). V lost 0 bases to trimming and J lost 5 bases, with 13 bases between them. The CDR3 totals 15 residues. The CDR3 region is CASSLAGEGWTEAFF. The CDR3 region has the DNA TGTGCCAGCAGCTTAGCTGGAGAGGGCTGGACTGAAGCTTTCTTT.

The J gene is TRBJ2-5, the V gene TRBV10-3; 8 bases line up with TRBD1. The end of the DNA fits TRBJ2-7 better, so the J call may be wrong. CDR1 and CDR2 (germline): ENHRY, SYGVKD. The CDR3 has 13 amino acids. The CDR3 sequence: CAISQDRGYEQYF. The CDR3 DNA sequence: TGTGCCATCAGCCAAGACAGGGGCTACGAGCAGTACTTC.

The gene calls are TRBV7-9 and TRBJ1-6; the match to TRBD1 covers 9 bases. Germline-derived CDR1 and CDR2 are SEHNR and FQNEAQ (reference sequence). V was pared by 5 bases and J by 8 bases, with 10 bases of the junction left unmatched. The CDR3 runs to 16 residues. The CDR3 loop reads CASSHYPGQGDSPLHF. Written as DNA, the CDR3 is TGTGCCAGCAGCCATTATCCGGGACAGGGCGATTCACCCCTCCACTTT.